This section outlines one T cell receptor (beta chain) sequence together with its context. Its target is not known. The data belong to a study of Graves' ophthalmopathy and Graves' hyperthyroidism. The study's findings and limits: Using 13 signatures, a model distinguished ophthalmopathy from stable hyperthyroidism, reaching about 90% sensitivity and about 81% specificity.

The authors amplified TCR beta CDR3 regions, and they did so from RNA transcripts for repertoire sequencing. RT-PCR with HTBI primers came first, then second-round multiplex PCR. TCRdb re-analysed the multiplex PCR reads in MiXCR, keeping a single row per CDR3 protein. The data show roughly 220,000 distinct CDR3 sequences, with around 45% seen just once and less than 50% held by the top ten. Germline-derived CDR1 and CDR2 are DFQATT and SNEGSKA (reference sequence). Trimming removed 4 bases from V and 0 bases from J, with 13 bases in between. This CDR3 has 14 amino acids. This TCR came from an adult man with Graves' ophthalmopathy. The sequencing input was peripheral blood. This sequence joins TRBV20-1 and TRBJ2-7; D is possibly TRBD1 or TRBD2 (6 bases each). The CDR3 reads CSATLEGGSYEQYF. CDR3 DNA sequence: TGCAGTGCTACTCTTGAGGGGGGCTCCTACGAGCAGTACTTC.